This T cell receptor beta chain was identified during a study of T cells after yellow fever vaccination. Study as a whole: Low-cell-number fractions were prepared with SMART-Seq v4 Ultra Low Input.

The CDR3 covers 14 residues. Germline V CDR1 and CDR2: ENHRY, SYGVKD. V lost 2 bases to trimming and J lost 4 bases, with 9 bases between them. TCRdb fed the 5' RACE reads into MiXCR, producing one record per CDR3 protein. The sample lists some 73,000 distinct CDR3 sequences, roughly 8% occurring once. This clonotype appeared many times. Its antigen is still unknown. Study conclusions and caveats: Although most clonotypes did not, a small share appeared in both CD4 and CD8 compartments. A weaker secondary response peaked on day 5, the primary on day 15.

The genes are TRBV10-3 and TRBJ1-3; D is unclear. This clonotype originated in a man younger than 45 who received the YFV17D yellow fever vaccine. Sequenced material: CD8+ T cells sorted from PBMCs, taken on the day of the yellow fever booster vaccination. In nucleotides, the CDR3 is TGTGCCATCAGTGAGAGGGATGCGGGAAACACCATATATTTT. Protein sequence: CAISERDAGNTIYF.